The 27 T cell receptor beta chains below all came from one sample that was sequenced in a study of T cell responses to AZD1222 COVID-19 vaccine. Produced via immunoSEQ multiplex PCR; TCRdb's table is partial and in-frame only. The profile shows 150,000 to 200,000 clones, 75% to 95% of them singletons. Sequences were derived from peripheral blood, sampled on day 0 of AZD1222 vaccination. These receptors all stem from an adult in good health.

The CDR3 region has the DNA TGTGCCATCAGTGAGTCAGTCAAAGCGTCAGAGACCCAGTACTTC. Its protein is CAISESVKASETQYF. The chain links TRBV10-3 to TRBJ2-5, with D unclear. V dropped 0 bases and J dropped 4 bases, with 12 bases sitting between them. This CDR3 has 15 amino acids. Germline V gene sequence: CDR1 ENHRY, CDR2 SYGVKD.

This clone was picked up a small number of times. The V and J genes are TRBV28 and TRBJ2-3; perhaps TRBD2 as D (5 bases). V lost 2 bases to trimming and J lost 4 bases, with 22 bases between them. The germline V gene encodes CDR1 MDHEN and CDR2 SYDVKM. The CDR3 length is 18 residues. CDR3: CASSLQNERPSSPDTQYF. The CDR3 bases are TGTGCCAGCAGTTTACAGAACGAGCGGCCCTCCTCCCCAGATACGCAGTATTTT.

The chain links TRBV24-1 to TRBJ2-5; D could derive from TRBD1 or TRBD2 (5 bases each). The V gene's germline CDR1 is KGHDR and CDR2 SFDVKD. Trimming left V 3 bases short and J 9 bases short, with 13 bases between. CDR3 length: 13 amino acids. CDR3 loop: CATSDTPRDAQYF. The CDR3 DNA reads as TGTGCCACCAGTGATACGCCACGGGACGCCCAGTACTTC.

The rearrangement joins TRBV28 to TRBJ1-2; no clear D. CDR1 is MDHEN, CDR2 SYDVKM, per germline. The CDR3 has 13 residues. Trimming pared 5 bases from V and 8 bases from J, leaving 15 bases between. The CDR3 region has the DNA TGTGCCAGCAGTCTGGAGACCCGGCGGGGCTACACCTTC. Translation gives CASSLETRRGYTF.

The V call is TRBV11-2, the J call TRBJ2-7; weak D call: TRBD2 (6 bases). Germline V CDR1 and CDR2: SGHAT, FQNNGV. V lost 1 base to trimming and J lost 6 bases, with 13 bases between them. The CDR3 loop spans 14 amino acids. CDR3 residues: CASSLGGLSGEQYF. In DNA form, the CDR3 reads TGTGCCAGCAGCTTAGGGGGACTCTCGGGCGAGCAGTACTTC. The whole variable domain, remainder taken from reference TRBV11-2 and TRBJ2-7, is EAGVAQSPRYKIIEKRQSVAFWCNPISGHATLYWYQQILGQGPKLLIQFQNNGVVDDSQLPKDRFSAERLKGVDSTLKIQPAKLEDSAVYLCASSLGGLSGEQYFGPGTRLTVT.

Turning to this clone: Other DNA sequences in this sample translate to the same CDR3. The CDR3 DNA follows: TGTGCCAGCAGTTTTGGTAGCAATCAGCCCCAGCATTTT. Encoded protein: CASSFGSNQPQHF. The rearrangement links TRBV12-3 or TRBV12-4 to TRBJ1-5; no definite D call. The CDR3 totals 13 residues. The V gene lost 3 bases and the J gene lost 0 bases, with 3 bases spanning the gap.

The chain joins TRBV6-2 or TRBV6-3 to TRBJ2-1, with D perhaps matching TRBD1 (6 bases). Germline V CDR1 and CDR2: MNHEY, SVGEGT. V shed 3 bases and J shed 7 bases, with 10 bases lying between them. This CDR3 has 13 amino acids. The CDR3 DNA is TGTGCCAGCAGTTATGGGGGCCTGAATGAGCAGTTCTTC. Translating it yields CASSYGGLNEQFF.

V usage is TRBV10-1 and J usage is TRBJ2-1, with no clear D. Trimming removed 10 bases at V and 5 bases at J, with 6 bases between. Germline assignment: CDR1 WNHNN and CDR2 SYGVQD (reference sequence). The CDR3 has 10 residues. The CDR3 DNA reads as TGCGCCATCTATAACAATGAGCAGTTCTTC. Amino acid sequence: CAIYNNEQFF.

The rearrangement uses TRBV18 and TRBJ1-2, with D tentatively TRBD1 (6 bases). The CDR3 extends over 13 amino acids. The V and J ends lost 2 bases and 4 bases respectively, with 8 bases between them. Germline V lookup: CDR1 KGHSH, CDR2 LQKENI. CDR3 DNA: TGTGCCAGCTCACCAGGGGGCGCCTATGGCTACACCTTC. Translation: CASSPGGAYGYTF.

The chain uses TRBV27 and TRBJ1-1, with D perhaps matching TRBD1 (6 bases). Per germline, CDR1 MNHEY and CDR2 SMNVEV (reference sequence). The CDR3 has 18 residues. V was clipped by 1 base and J by 0 bases, with 18 bases between them. The CDR3 DNA is TGTGCCAGCAGTTTATATACAGGGACAATAGGAATGAACACTGAAGCTTTCTTT. Translated: CASSLYTGTIGMNTEAFF.

The V call is TRBV6-4, the J call TRBJ1-4; D ambiguous. The CDR3 runs 14 residues. CDR1 is MRHNA and CDR2 is SNTAGT in the germline V gene. V gave up 3 bases and J gave up 4 bases, with 9 bases separating them. The CDR3: CASSEGQGNEKLFF. In DNA form, the CDR3 reads TGTGCCAGCAGTGAAGGCCAAGGTAATGAAAAACTGTTTTTT.

The chain employs TRBV27 and TRBJ2-1; 11 bases fit TRBD1. The CDR3 is made up of 14 amino acids. Germline V gives CDR1 MNHEY, CDR2 SMNVEV (reference sequence). J gave up 8 bases and V 5 bases, and 5 bases lay outside the gene matches. For the CDR3, the DNA is TGTGCCAGCAGTCCGAGGACAGGGGGCCATGAGCAGTTCTTC. Protein product: CASSPRTGGHEQFF.

The V call is TRBV5-1, the J call TRBJ2-7; TRBD1 matches at 10 bases. The CDR3 covers 19 residues. The germline gives CDR1 SGHRS, CDR2 YFSETQ. Germline trimming cut 2 bases from V and 4 bases from J; bases unmatched to any gene: 18. CDR3 sequence reads: CASSFSRDRGPMGAYEQYF. In DNA, the CDR3 is TGCGCCAGCAGCTTTTCCCGGGACAGGGGCCCCATGGGGGCGTACGAGCAGTACTTC.

The chain uses TRBV5-1 and TRBJ1-4, with 10 positions matching TRBD1. The CDR3 runs 15 residues. Germline V gene data show CDR1 as SGHRS and CDR2 as YFSETQ. J lost 5 bases, V lost 4 bases, and 5 bases had no gene match. CDR3 sequence: CASSRQGQGNEKLFF. The CDR3 DNA is TGCGCCAGCAGCAGGCAGGGACAGGGGAATGAAAAACTGTTTTTT. Drawing the rest from reference TRBV5-1 and TRBJ1-4, the complete variable domain is KAGVTQTPRYLIKTRGQQVTLSCSPISGHRSVSWYQQTPGQGLQFLFEYFSETQRNKGNFPGRFSGRQFSNSRSEMNVSTLELGDSALYLCASSRQGQGNEKLFFGSGTQLSVL.

This clone was seen a few times. Other DNA sequences in the sample encode the same CDR3. The chain recombines TRBV7-2 with TRBJ2-7; D may be TRBD2 (5 bases). Germline-derived CDR1 and CDR2 are SGHTA and FQGNSA. The CDR3 totals 13 residues. V lost 2 bases to trimming and J lost 4 bases, with 9 bases between them. The DNA of the CDR3 is TGTGCCAGCAGCTTAACAAGAGGGTACGAGCAGTACTTC. Its translation: CASSLTRGYEQYF.

This clone was detected once. The chain has TRBV24-1 and TRBJ2-7, with D possibly TRBD1 on 6 matching bases. CDR1 and CDR2 from the germline V gene are KGHDR and SFDVKD. The length of the CDR3 is 14 residues. V shed 5 bases and J shed 2 bases, with 12 bases lying between them. Written as DNA, the CDR3 is TGTGCCACCAGTGCCTTGGACAGACCCTACGAGCAGTACTTC. This codes for CATSALDRPYEQYF.

The chain joins TRBV5-1 to TRBJ1-6; 9 nucleotides align to TRBD1. Trimming took 0 bases from V and 5 from J; bases not matched to a gene: 3. This CDR3 comprises 16 residues. Germline CDR1 is SGHRS and CDR2 is YFSETQ. The CDR3 protein is CASSLGDRANNSPLHF. The CDR3 coding sequence is TGCGCCAGCAGCTTGGGGGACAGGGCCAATAATTCACCCCTCCACTTT.

The table lists this clone with a count of one. The chain employs TRBV9 and TRBJ2-2; 7 nucleotides align to TRBD2. With 5 bases clipped from V and 0 bases from J, the junction kept 4 bases outside the gene matches. CDR1 SGDLS and CDR2 YYNGEE come from the germline V gene. This CDR3 spans 15 amino acids. CDR3 coding DNA: TGTGCCAGCAGGGAAGCGGGAACGAACACCGGGGAGCTGTTTTTT. Its protein is CASREAGTNTGELFF.

This chain connects TRBV28 to TRBJ2-7; D is perhaps TRBD1 or TRBD2 (5 bases each). Germline assignment: CDR1 MDHEN and CDR2 SYDVKM. There are 14 residues in the CDR3. Trimming pared 8 bases from V and 3 bases from J, leaving 17 bases between. CDR3 nucleotides: TGTGCCAGCCTCGCCCCGGGGCTTGGCTACGAGCAGTACTTC. The encoded protein is CASLAPGLGYEQYF.

CDR3 nucleotide sequence: TGTGCCAGCATCCCCGGCAGGGGCGGGGTCTCCTACAATGAGCAGTTCTTC. The encoded protein is CASIPGRGGVSYNEQFF. The rearrangement uses TRBV11-2 and TRBJ2-1; D is perhaps TRBD1 or TRBD2 (6 bases each). Per germline, CDR1 SGHAT and CDR2 FQNNGV. The CDR3 sequence is 17 residues long. Trimming removed 7 bases from V and 0 bases from J, with 19 bases in between.

The chain combines TRBV5-4 with TRBJ1-5, with a possible D match to TRBD1 (5 bases). The length of the CDR3 is 13 residues. Deletions cut 4 bases from V and 7 bases from J, with 12 bases between. The V gene's germline CDR1 is SGHNT and CDR2 YYREEE (reference sequence). The CDR3 DNA follows: TGTGCCAGCAGCGGGGGTTTGGGACAGCCCCAGCATTTT. Its protein is CASSGGLGQPQHF.

The chain links TRBV20-1 to TRBJ1-5, with TRBD1 identical over 11 bases. V trimming: 5 bases; J trimming: 1 base; junction bases outside the gene matches: 7. CDR3 length equals 16 residues. Germline CDR1 DFQATT, CDR2 SNEGSKA (reference sequence). CDR3 DNA: TGCAGTGCTCGTGGACAGGGGGCTGTAAGCAATCAGCCCCAGCATTTT. This gives the protein CSARGQGAVSNQPQHF.

CDR3 bases: TGTGCCAGCAGCTTTTGGTTCACAGGGGGTTCAGCCTACGAGCAGTACTTC. Translation gives CASSFWFTGGSAYEQYF. The rearrangement joins TRBV11-2 to TRBJ2-7; 8 bases agree with TRBD1. Trimming at V came to 3 bases and at J to 2 bases, leaving 12 bases not matched to a gene. The CDR3 is made up of 17 amino acids. From germline, CDR1 is SGHAT and CDR2 FQNNGV.

This rearrangement joins TRBV19 to TRBJ2-1, with 9 nucleotides matching TRBD1. The trim removed 4 bases at V and 7 bases at J, leaving 5 bases unmatched. Germline loops: CDR1 LNHDA, CDR2 SQIVND (reference sequence). The CDR3 contains 14 residues. CDR3 loop: CASSKNRGQNEQFF. CDR3 bases: TGTGCCAGTAGTAAAAACAGGGGGCAGAATGAGCAGTTCTTC. The full variable domain, with the rest looked up from reference TRBV19 and TRBJ2-1, is DGGITQSPKYLFRKEGQNVTLSCEQNLNHDAMYWYRQDPGQGLRLIYYSQIVNDFQKGDIAEGYSVSREKKESFPLTVTSAQKNPTAFYLCASSKNRGQNEQFFGPGTRLTVL.

The chain employs TRBV6-5 and TRBJ1-1; no clear D gene. CDR3 size: 15 residues. The germline V gene has CDR1 MNHEY and CDR2 SVGAGI. V was clipped by 6 bases and J by 1 base, with 15 bases between them. In DNA, the CDR3 is TGTGCCAGCAGCCCCACGATGGTGACGAACACTGAAGCTTTCTTT. Amino acids: CASSPTMVTNTEAFF.

The gene calls are TRBV5-1 and TRBJ2-1; D perhaps matches TRBD2 (6 bases). The CDR3 spans 18 residues. Germline assignment: CDR1 SGHRS and CDR2 YFSETQ. Trimming shortened V by 0 bases and J by 2 bases, and 18 bases separated the two germline ends. CDR3 nucleotides: TGCGCCAGCAGCTTGGAGAAGCGGGCAACCCCCACCTACAATGAGCAGTTCTTC. Amino acids: CASSLEKRATPTYNEQFF.

This sequence joins TRBV7-8 and TRBJ2-7; D ambiguous. V shed 3 bases and J shed 0 bases, with 9 bases lying between them. CDR3 length: 14 residues. CDR1 and CDR2 (germline): SGHVS, FQNEAQ. The CDR3 is CASSFMVSSYEQYF. CDR3 in DNA: TGTGCCAGCAGCTTCATGGTAAGCTCCTACGAGCAGTACTTC.